These 17 T cell receptor beta chains share one sample of origin, sequenced in a study of CD8+ T cells in alopecia areata. Stated treatment: oral pan-JAK inhibitor, 5-10 mg twice daily. It was cDNA, reverse transcribed from extracted RNA, that served as the sequencing template. Clones were read by immunoSEQ multiplex PCR, and TCRdb kept only the in-frame ones, dropping some. The repertoire consists of about 190,000 clones, with roughly three fifths occurring once and the leading ten covering about 0.65%. Sequenced material: CD4+ T cells sorted from blood, taken at week 4, from a patient treated with tofacitinib. These receptors were collected from a human donor with alopecia areata.

The chain carries TRBV7-2 and TRBJ1-1, with D perhaps TRBD1 (6 bases). The CDR3 runs 14 residues. Germline CDR1 reads SGHTA; CDR2 reads FQGNSA. V gave up 0 bases and J gave up 1 base, with 6 bases separating them. The CDR3 nucleotides read TGTGCCAGCAGCTTAGCCAGGGGGAACACTGAAGCTTTCTTT. Protein: CASSLARGNTEAFF.

This clone was picked up a small number of times. The chain couples TRBV5-4 to TRBJ1-2, with a possible D match to TRBD1 (6 bases). CDR1 SGHNT and CDR2 YYREEE come from the germline V gene (reference sequence). Deletions cut 4 bases from V and 0 bases from J, with 13 bases between. The CDR3 contains 15 residues. The CDR3 DNA reads as TGTGCCAGCAGCAGGATTCGGACAGCTAACTATGGCTACACCTTC. Translating gives CASSRIRTANYGYTF.

Comment on this clone: At the DNA level, this CDR3 is encoded by other sequences in the same sample as well. This sequence joins TRBV28 and TRBJ2-5, with a weak D call TRBD1 (6 bases). The CDR3 sequence is 13 residues long. Trimming took 5 bases from V and 5 from J, leaving 12 bases between them. CDR1 is MDHEN and CDR2 is SYDVKM in the germline V gene. CDR3 coding DNA: TGTGCCAGCAGTCCCACAGGGCAGGAGACCCAGTACTTC. It encodes CASSPTGQETQYF.

This chain uses TRBV11-2 with TRBJ2-7; 8 positions match TRBD1. With V trimmed by 5 bases and J by 4 bases, 10 bases remained unmatched. Germline-derived CDR1 and CDR2 are SGHAT and FQNNGV. This CDR3 comprises 15 residues. CDR3 region: CASSATRGLPYEQYF. The CDR3 coding sequence is TGTGCCAGCAGCGCAACCAGGGGGCTCCCTTACGAGCAGTACTTC.

The chain uses TRBV27 and TRBJ2-3, with 9 bases that match TRBD2. In germline, CDR1 is MNHEY, CDR2 SMNVEV (reference sequence). The V gene end was trimmed by 7 bases and the J gene end by 8 bases; junction bases not matched to a gene: 10. The CDR3 is 14 residues long. CDR3 amino acids: CASTPAGGRVTQYF. CDR3 in DNA: TGTGCCAGCACTCCAGCGGGAGGCCGCGTTACGCAGTATTTT.

The J gene is TRBJ2-1, the V gene TRBV6-5; 9 bases map to TRBD2. The trim removed 6 bases at V and 7 bases at J, leaving 4 bases unmatched. Looked up from germline, CDR1 is MNHEY and CDR2 is SVGAGI. The CDR3 runs 13 residues. CDR3 sequence (DNA): TGTGCCAGCAGCCTAGCGGGAAGGAATGAGCAGTTCTTC. Translated, it gives CASSLAGRNEQFF.

This chain uses TRBV15 with TRBJ2-5; TRBD1 matches at 7 bases. Germline V CDR1 and CDR2: LNHNV, YYDKDF (reference sequence). This CDR3 comprises 15 residues. The junction had 5 bases not matched to a gene; V was cut back by 0 bases and J by 4 bases. CDR3 sequence: CATSREGAGGETQYF. The DNA of the CDR3 is TGTGCCACCAGCAGAGAAGGGGCAGGGGGAGAGACCCAGTACTTC.

The CDR3 region has the DNA TGTGCCAGCAGCCAAGATGGCGACAGGGGGTTGGTAAGAGCTTTCTTT. This gives the protein CASSQDGDRGLVRAFF. This chain links TRBV4-2 with TRBJ1-1; 9 bases match TRBD1. Germline trimming cut 0 bases from V and 10 bases from J; bases unmatched to any gene: 12. The CDR3 extends over 16 amino acids. CDR1 is LGHNA and CDR2 is YNFKEQ in the germline V gene.

The V gene is TRBV29-1, the J gene TRBJ2-3, with unresolved D. CDR3 size: 13 residues. V was shortened by 6 bases and J by 2 bases, with 12 bases between the two germline ends. Germline-derived CDR1 and CDR2 are SQVTM and ANQGSEA. The DNA of the CDR3 is TGCAGCGTCCTCCCCCGTCCCACAGATACGCAGTATTTT. It specifies CSVLPRPTDTQYF.

This clone has a handful of counts. The chain employs TRBV25-1 and TRBJ2-5; D possibly corresponds to TRBD1 (5 bases). The V end lost 6 bases, the J end lost 2 bases, and 16 bases lay between the germline ends. The CDR3 is 15 amino acids. The germline CDR1 and CDR2 sequences are MGHDK and SYGVNS. The CDR3 region has the DNA TGTGCCAGCAGACCAACGCAGGGAAAACAAGAGACCCAGTACTTC. Translated, it gives CASRPTQGKQETQYF.

The chain carries TRBV9 and TRBJ2-3, with 10 bases matching TRBD1. Germline V gene sequence: CDR1 SGDLS, CDR2 YYNGEE. The CDR3 is 16 residues long. The trim removed 0 bases at V and 1 base at J, leaving 2 bases unmatched. The CDR3 loop is CASSVVGTGGTDTQYF. DNA for the CDR3: TGTGCCAGCAGCGTAGTGGGGACAGGGGGCACAGATACGCAGTATTTT.

The rearrangement links TRBV7-9 to TRBJ2-2, with TRBD1 matching 7 bases. The germline V gene has CDR1 SEHNR and CDR2 FQNEAQ (reference sequence). The V segment lost 3 bases and the J segment 4 bases; nucleotides outside the gene matches: 5. The CDR3 is made up of 15 amino acids. The CDR3: CASSFPTGRTGELFF. The CDR3, as DNA: TGTGCCAGCAGCTTCCCGACAGGGCGCACCGGGGAGCTGTTTTTT.

V usage is TRBV30 and J usage is TRBJ2-1; 12 bases agree with TRBD2. Germline assignment: CDR1 GTSNPN and CDR2 SVGIG (reference sequence). The V segment lost 5 bases and the J segment 6 bases; nucleotides outside the gene matches: 2. There are 13 residues in the CDR3. CDR3 nucleotide sequence: TGTGCCTGGTCGACTAGCGGGGGCAATGAGCAGTTCTTC. Protein sequence: CAWSTSGGNEQFF.

For the CDR3, the DNA is TGCAGCGTTGACGGTGGGGTGGGCGTTGGAGGGGAGCTGTTTTTT. This sequence encodes CSVDGGVGVGGELFF. The chain combines TRBV29-1 with TRBJ2-2; D not resolved. V lost 3 bases and J lost 8, with 19 bases in between. Germline V gene lookup returns CDR1 SQVTM and CDR2 ANQGSEA. This CDR3 has 15 amino acids.

The genes are TRBV29-1 and TRBJ1-5; TRBD1 matches 8 bases. This CDR3 region has 14 residues. Germline loops: CDR1 SQVTM, CDR2 ANQGSEA. J lost 5 bases, V lost 6 bases, and 9 bases had no gene match. CDR3 region: CSVRGLSKDQPQHF. Here the CDR3 DNA reads TGCAGCGTCAGGGGGCTGTCGAAGGATCAGCCCCAGCATTTT.

Of note for this clone: At one boundary the junction diverges from the germline segment, which might be a read error. This chain connects TRBV7-2 to TRBJ2-5; D gene ambiguous. This CDR3 contains 16 residues. The germline CDR1 and CDR2 sequences are SGHTA and FQGNSA. The CDR3 sequence is CANSLVPRIMSETQYF. CDR3 sequence (DNA): TGTGCCAACAGCTTAGTTCCCCGAATCATGTCAGAGACCCAGTACTTC.

V usage is TRBV11-2 and J usage is TRBJ2-1, with 7 bases lining up with TRBD2. The ends lost 1 base at V and 4 bases at J; junction bases unmatched: 4. Germline lookup yields CDR1 SGHAT and CDR2 FQNNGV. The CDR3 sequence is 15 residues long. The CDR3 DNA follows: TGTGCCAGCAGCTTAGCTGCGGGAGAGTACAATGAGCAGTTCTTC. Protein product: CASSLAAGEYNEQFF. The full variable domain, rest sourced from reference TRBV11-2 and TRBJ2-1, is EAGVAQSPRYKIIEKRQSVAFWCNPISGHATLYWYQQILGQGPKLLIQFQNNGVVDDSQLPKDRFSAERLKGVDSTLKIQPAKLEDSAVYLCASSLAAGEYNEQFFGPGTRLTVL.